Sequencing of this TCR beta chain was carried out in a study of blood T cell repertoires in COVID-19. Study summary: Material from acute and convalescent COVID-19 was sourced from the United States, Italy and Spain. T cells, B-cell-depleted T cells, or PBMCs supplied cDNA or gDNA.

This CDR3 contains 15 residues. CDR1 SGDLS and CDR2 YYNGEE come from the germline V gene. The authors' processing: The assay estimated nucleated cells by amplifying reference gene primers. This table comes from immunoSEQ multiplex PCR, and its TCRdb copy is limited to in-frame clones, with some not included. The V and J calls and the clone size are those of that table, but D and trimming were determined from the DNA. The table records 400,000 or so clones, roughly 90% of them present only once. Seattle participants joined during active infection and were tracked over time. About this clone: One end of the junction is discordant with germline, which a read error may explain.

The sequence derives from a woman between 40 and 55 years old with COVID-19, enrolled during active disease. V usage is TRBV9 and J usage is TRBJ2-7; the match to TRBD2 covers 10 bases. The sequenced sample consisted of peripheral blood. CDR3 in amino acids: CASSVEGRAGGRQDF. The CDR3 DNA reads TGTGCCAGCAGCGTAGAAGGTAGAGCGGGGGGGCGTCAGGACTTC.